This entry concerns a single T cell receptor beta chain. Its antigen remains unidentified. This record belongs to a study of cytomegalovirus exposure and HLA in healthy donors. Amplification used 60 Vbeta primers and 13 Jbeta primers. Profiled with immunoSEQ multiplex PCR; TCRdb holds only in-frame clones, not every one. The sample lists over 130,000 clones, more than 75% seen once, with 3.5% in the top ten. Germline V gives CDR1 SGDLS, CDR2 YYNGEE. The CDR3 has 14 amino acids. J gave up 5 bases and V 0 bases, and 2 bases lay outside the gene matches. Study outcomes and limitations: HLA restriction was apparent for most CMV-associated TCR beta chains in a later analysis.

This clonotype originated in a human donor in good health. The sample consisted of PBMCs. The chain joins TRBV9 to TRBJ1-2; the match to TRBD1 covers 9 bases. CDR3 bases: TGTGCCAGCAGCGTAGCGGGACAGGGTTATGGCTACACCTTC. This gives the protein CASSVAGQGYGYTF.